The source of this T cell receptor (beta chain) is a study of cytomegalovirus exposure and HLA in healthy donors. Overall study results and limits: Presence/absence analyses rested on an assumption that sequencing depth was roughly uniform across donors.

The PCR ran on 60 Vbeta and 13 Jbeta primers. Clones were sequenced by immunoSEQ multiplex PCR, and TCRdb holds only the in-frame ones, with some missing. The sample includes around 200,000 clones, around three quarters of them seen just once. The length of the CDR3 is 14 residues. Germline-derived CDR1 and CDR2 are PRHDT and FYEKMQ (reference sequence). V lost 4 bases and J 8 bases, leaving 16 bases between the germline ends. Note on this clone: The antigen is not known.

Sequences were obtained from PBMCs. V and J are TRBV13 and TRBJ2-3; no definite D call. The TCR originated in a woman between 50 and 59 years old in good health and CMV-seronegative. CDR3 nucleotides: TGTGCCAGCAGCTCCTCTTGGGCCCCAGGTACGCAGTATTTT. This codes for CASSSSWAPGTQYF.